What follows are 25 T cell receptor beta chains derived from one specimen sequenced in a study of regulatory T cells in long-lasting Graves disease. The time point is: newly diagnosed GD, antithyroid drugs for less than 3 months. The authors made the TCR library using RNA they extracted from PBMCs. In building TCR beta libraries, iRepertoire HTBI primers were used together with Arm-PCR of CDR3 regions. Using its own MiXCR run on the multiplex PCR reads, TCRdb lists one record per CDR3 protein. The data contain 200,000 to 250,000 distinct CDR3 sequences, approximately 19% of them singletons. These data were also reused for a study on T cells in Graves' hyperthyroidism and ophthalmopathy.

Sequenced material: peripheral blood mononuclear cells (PBMCs), taken at new diagnosis, from a patient treated with antithyroid drugs. The source is a woman in her 30s with Graves disease.

The chain has TRBV28 and TRBJ1-6; D is unresolved. From germline, CDR1 is MDHEN and CDR2 SYDVKM. Trimming removed 5 bases at V and 9 bases at J, with 11 bases between. The CDR3 has 13 amino acids. The CDR3 sequence is CASSNGDSSPLHF. Written as DNA, the CDR3 is TGTGCCAGCAGTAATGGGGATAGTTCACCCCTCCACTTT.

This clonotype appeared many times. J is TRBJ2-3 and V is TRBV30; 10 positions agree with TRBD2. Germline V lookup: CDR1 GTSNPN, CDR2 SVGIG (reference sequence). The CDR3 extends over 14 amino acids. V dropped 7 bases and J dropped 2; count of bases not matched to a gene: 6. CDR3 bases: TGTGCCTTCATTAGCGGGGGGAACACAGATACGCAGTATTTT. This sequence encodes CAFISGGNTDTQYF.

Ten or more counts support this clonotype. The genes are TRBV19 and TRBJ2-3, with 10 bases fitting TRBD2. V trimming: 4 bases; J trimming: 4 bases; junction bases outside the gene matches: 5. The CDR3 runs to 15 residues. CDR1 and CDR2 (germline): LNHDA, SQIVND (reference sequence). CDR3 sequence (DNA): TGTGCCAGTAGTACCCTAGCGGGGGATGCAGATACGCAGTATTTT. This gives the protein CASSTLAGDADTQYF.

This clonotype came up many times. The V call is TRBV11-2, the J call TRBJ2-3; D is perhaps TRBD2 (6 bases). Germline CDR1 reads SGHAT; CDR2 reads FQNNGV. Trimming took 4 bases from V and 4 from J, leaving 12 bases between them. The CDR3 length is 14 residues. CDR3 sequence (DNA): TGTGCCAGCAGCTGGACCCGGAGGGCAGATACGCAGTATTTT. It is translated as CASSWTRRADTQYF.

The chain employs TRBV6-2 or TRBV6-3 and TRBJ2-1; 9 bases agree with TRBD2. The CDR3 consists of 20 residues. Unmatched junction bases numbered 17, after V lost 3 bases and J lost 2 bases. Germline V CDR1 and CDR2: MNHEY, SVGEGT. The CDR3 region has the DNA TGTGCCAGCAGTTATCTGCGGCAGGGGGTACCTAGCGGGACCTACAATGAGCAGTTCTTC. Translated, it gives CASSYLRQGVPSGTYNEQFF.

This clonotype was recorded a few times. This chain joins TRBV6-1 and TRBJ2-5; weak D call: TRBD2 (5 bases). The ends were cut back, 9 bases at V and 1 base at J, with 12 bases in the middle. The germline V gene encodes CDR1 MNHNS and CDR2 SASEGT. The CDR3 runs 13 residues. This CDR3 is CASSRGAQETQYF. CDR3 bases: TGTGCCAGTAGTCGGGGAGCCCAAGAGACCCAGTACTTC.

On this clonotype: A clone one base away is much larger, so this may be a read error. CDR3 in amino acids: CASSSLSGNYGCTF. CDR3 coding DNA: TGTGCCAGCAGCTCCCTCTCCGGGAACTATGGCTGCACCTTC. The genes are TRBV11-2 and TRBJ1-2; unclear D gene. From germline, CDR1 is SGHAT and CDR2 FQNNGV. The CDR3 loop spans 14 amino acids.

In this sample, this clonotype turned up a few times. This chain joins TRBV20-1 and TRBJ2-7; D is possibly TRBD2 (6 bases). This CDR3 comprises 15 residues. Trimming removed 6 bases at V and 1 base at J, with 19 bases between. Per the germline V gene, CDR1 is DFQATT and CDR2 is SNEGSKA (reference sequence). CDR3 protein: CSASSRRAVSYEQYF. CDR3 DNA sequence: TGCAGTGCCAGCTCTCGGAGGGCTGTTTCCTACGAGCAGTACTTC.

In this sample, this clonotype turned up many times. The chain employs TRBV27 and TRBJ2-3, with D possibly called TRBD1 or TRBD2 (5 bases each). This CDR3 has 14 residues. Germline V CDR1 and CDR2: MNHEY, SMNVEV (reference sequence). Trimming stripped 5 bases from V and 6 bases from J, with 15 bases between. The CDR3 reads CASSGGPRRDTQYF. The CDR3 nucleotides are TGTGCCAGCAGTGGGGGACCCCGCCGGGATACGCAGTATTTT.

V is TRBV19 and J is TRBJ1-2; D is perhaps TRBD1 (5 bases). Germline assignment: CDR1 LNHDA and CDR2 SQIVND (reference sequence). The CDR3 is 13 amino acids. The V end was cut by 6 bases, the J end by 7 bases, with 15 bases between. CDR3 loop: CASSPGAFGGYTF. CDR3 sequence (DNA): TGTGCCAGTAGCCCTGGGGCGTTTGGTGGCTACACCTTC. Using reference TRBV19 and TRBJ1-2 for the parts outside the CDR3, the full variable domain is DGGITQSPKYLFRKEGQNVTLSCEQNLNHDAMYWYRQDPGQGLRLIYYSQIVNDFQKGDIAEGYSVSREKKESFPLTVTSAQKNPTAFYLCASSPGAFGGYTFGSGTRLTVV.

This clonotype showed up many times. This sequence joins TRBV5-4 and TRBJ1-4, with 7 bases matching TRBD1. This CDR3 contains 13 residues. V trimming: 5 bases; J trimming: 8 bases; junction bases outside the gene matches: 6. The V gene's germline CDR1 is SGHNT and CDR2 YYREEE (reference sequence). CDR3 nucleotide sequence: TGTGCCAGCAGTCCCGGGACAGAGGAAAAACTGTTTTTT. This translates into CASSPGTEEKLFF. The whole variable domain, remainder taken from reference TRBV5-4 and TRBJ1-4, is ETGVTQSPTHLIKTRGQQVTLRCSSQSGHNTVSWYQQALGQGPQFIFQYYREEENGRGNFPPRFSGLQFPNYSSELNVNALELDDSALYLCASSPGTEEKLFFGSGTQLSVL.

The table lists this clonotype with a few counts. This could be a read error, since a much larger clone is one nucleotide away. The chain links TRBV12-3 or TRBV12-4 to TRBJ2-7; 7 bases match TRBD2. The J call is uncertain, as TRBJ2-5 better fits the DNA end. The CDR3 consists of 13 residues. The CDR3 reads CASSPWGGETQYF. DNA for the CDR3: TGTGCCAGCAGTCCATGGGGGGGAGAGACCCAGTACTTC.

This clonotype was recorded many times. The J gene is TRBJ2-1, the V gene TRBV18, with D maybe TRBD2 (6 bases). Germline CDR1 is KGHSH and CDR2 is LQKENI. The V end lost 3 bases, the J end lost 2 bases, and 11 bases lay between the germline ends. The CDR3 totals 15 residues. The CDR3 spells CASSPPAGPYNEQFF. The CDR3 DNA reads TGTGCCAGCTCACCCCCCGCGGGGCCCTACAATGAGCAGTTCTTC.

This clonotype occurred many times. V and J are TRBV19 and TRBJ1-1; 10 nucleotides agree with TRBD1. Germline lookup yields CDR1 LNHDA and CDR2 SQIVND (reference sequence). The junction had 5 bases not matched to a gene; V was cut back by 9 bases and J by 1 base. This CDR3 is built from 14 residues. Here the CDR3 reads CASTRDRGNTEAFF. The CDR3 nucleotides are TGTGCCAGCACTCGGGACAGGGGGAACACTGAAGCTTTCTTT.

The sample holds many counts of this clonotype. The chain employs TRBV2 and TRBJ2-5; possibly TRBD2 for D (5 bases). This CDR3 is built from 16 residues. Trimming shortened V by 8 bases and J by 5 bases, and 24 bases separated the two germline ends. Germline loops: CDR1 SNHLY, CDR2 FYNNEI. The CDR3 region is CASSLTHNSVLETQYF. CDR3 nucleotide sequence: TGTGCCAGCTCTCTTACCCACAATAGCGTTTTGGAGACCCAGTACTTC.

This clonotype was picked up many times. The J gene is TRBJ2-5, the V gene TRBV20-1; the match to TRBD1 covers 7 bases. This CDR3 has 13 amino acids. Germline V lookup: CDR1 DFQATT, CDR2 SNEGSKA (reference sequence). The ends lost 6 bases at V and 0 bases at J; junction bases unmatched: 4. The CDR3, as DNA: TGCAGTGCGGTGGGACAGAACCAAGAGACCCAGTACTTC. Encoded protein: CSAVGQNQETQYF.

This clonotype was seen many times. The V and J genes are TRBV5-5 and TRBJ1-6, with 8 bases matching TRBD1. The germline gives CDR1 SGHKS, CDR2 YYEKEE (reference sequence). The CDR3 covers 16 residues. Trimming at V came to 4 bases and at J to 7 bases, leaving 10 bases not matched to a gene. The CDR3, as DNA: TGTGCCAGCAGCCCTTGGACAGGGAGTGGAAATTCACCCCTCCACTTT. Translation gives CASSPWTGSGNSPLHF.

In its sample, this clonotype was seen many times. V gene TRBV28 combines with J gene TRBJ1-2, with TRBD1 matching over 7 bases. This CDR3 comprises 15 residues. Trimming removed 2 bases from V and 0 bases from J; junction bases left unmatched: 3. The germline CDR1 and CDR2 sequences are MDHEN and SYDVKM. CDR3 DNA: TGTGCCAGCAGTTTAGACGGGACAGCTAACTATGGCTACACCTTC. Translating it yields CASSLDGTANYGYTF.

The chain recombines TRBV27 with TRBJ2-3, with 11 bases fitting TRBD2. The germline V gene has CDR1 MNHEY and CDR2 SMNVEV (reference sequence). The V segment lost 6 bases and the J segment 7 bases; nucleotides outside the gene matches: 12. This CDR3 is built from 16 residues. CDR3 region: CASSKPPGLAANTQYF. In DNA form, the CDR3 reads TGTGCCAGCAGCAAACCCCCGGGACTAGCGGCAAATACGCAGTATTTT.

This clonotype appeared a few times. This CDR3 is CASLLRGTDPTPVTDTQYF. CDR3 nucleotides: TGTGCCTCGTTACTGAGGGGGACCGACCCTACCCCTGTCACAGATACGCAGTATTTT. This chain links TRBV30 with TRBJ2-3, with D possibly matching TRBD1 (6 bases). V was clipped by 7 bases and J by 2 bases, with 31 bases between them. The germline gives CDR1 GTSNPN, CDR2 SVGIG (reference sequence). The CDR3 runs to 19 residues.

This clonotype appeared many times. The chain combines TRBV6-1 with TRBJ1-5, with D tentatively TRBD1 (6 bases). Germline V gene lookup returns CDR1 MNHNS and CDR2 SASEGT. The V and J ends lost 8 bases and 2 bases respectively, with 22 bases between them. The CDR3 runs to 17 residues. The CDR3, as DNA: TGTGCCAGCTCAGGGGCACGGGGGCGCATGGGCAATCAGCCCCAGCATTTT. This encodes CASSGARGRMGNQPQHF.

This clonotype was counted only a few times. V is TRBV5-6 and J is TRBJ2-6; TRBD1 matches at 8 bases. J gave up 1 base and V 0 bases, and 15 bases lay outside the gene matches. The CDR3 has 21 amino acids. Germline V gene data show CDR1 as SGHDT and CDR2 as YYEEEE. The CDR3 DNA follows: TGTGCCAGCAGCTTGGCCCCGGGACAGGCGGCTGTAGGGTCTGGGGCCAACGTCCTGACTTTC. Its translation is CASSLAPGQAAVGSGANVLTF.

This clonotype was seen repeatedly, ten times or more. This sequence joins TRBV11-3 and TRBJ2-1; D is unclear. Trimming cost V 5 bases and J 7 bases, with 12 bases left between them. Germline V gene data show CDR1 as SGHNT and CDR2 as YENEEA. The CDR3 contains 13 residues. The CDR3 sequence: CASSQPRRNEQFF. As DNA, the CDR3 is TGTGCCAGCAGCCAGCCCCGAAGGAATGAGCAGTTCTTC.

This clonotype was found many times. This rearrangement joins TRBV4-1 to TRBJ2-3; 10 nucleotides agree with TRBD2. The V gene end was trimmed by 5 bases and the J gene end by 4 bases; junction bases not matched to a gene: 9. Per germline, CDR1 MGHRA and CDR2 YSYEKL. CDR3 length: 16 residues. The CDR3, as DNA: TGCGCCAGCAGCTTCCGAGCGGGGGGGACGGCAGATACGCAGTATTTT. It codes for CASSFRAGGTADTQYF.

The gene calls are TRBV9 and TRBJ2-3, with 8 nucleotides matching TRBD2. V dropped 0 bases and J dropped 4; count of bases not matched to a gene: 1. Germline V gives CDR1 SGDLS, CDR2 YYNGEE. The CDR3 sequence is 14 residues long. The CDR3 is CASSVALAADTQYF. The CDR3 DNA reads TGTGCCAGCAGCGTAGCACTAGCGGCAGATACGCAGTATTTT.